This T cell receptor (beta chain) derives from a study of blood T cell repertoires in COVID-19. Germline CDR1 and CDR2: DFQATT and SNEGSKA (reference sequence). The V end lost 3 bases, the J end lost 1 base, and 15 bases lay between the germline ends. The CDR3 is 15 amino acids. In the original analysis: Amplified reference gene primers provided the basis for estimating nucleated cell counts. Sequenced by immunoSEQ multiplex PCR; TCRdb stores in-frame clones only, minus some. V, J and clone size were drawn from that table, and D and trimming were deduced from the DNA. The sample lists about 220,000 clones, roughly 84% occurring once.

The chain joins TRBV20-1 to TRBJ1-1; D remains unclear. Sequencing was done on a sample of peripheral blood. The TCR comes from a middle-aged man with active or convalescent COVID-19. DNA of the CDR3: TGCAGTGCTAGTCGTATATTTATTTGGAACACTGAAGCTTTCTTT. It encodes CSASRIFIWNTEAFF.